This T cell receptor beta chain was sequenced in a study of regulatory T cells in long-lasting Graves disease. Study at large: Patients newly diagnosed with Graves' had been on antithyroid drugs for under 3 months.

Time point here: newly diagnosed GD, antithyroid drugs for less than 3 months. The TCR library was prepared using RNA isolated from PBMCs. Losses at the gene ends were 3 bases for V and 3 bases for J; bases not matched to a gene: 8. Germline-derived CDR1 and CDR2 are SNHLY and FYNNEI. CDR3 length: 16 residues. Combining iRepertoire HTBI primers with Arm-PCR of CDR3 regions, the authors built TCR beta libraries. Source study methods: Across the samples, identification revealed 55 to 80 TRBV and 15 or so TRBJ segments. TCRdb passed the multiplex PCR reads through MiXCR, listing each CDR3 protein once. These V and J calls originate from TCRdb's pipeline instead of the authors' own analysis. This sample has over 500,000 distinct CDR3 sequences, with around 15% found just once. This clonotype was seen repeatedly, ten times or more. The same specimen was also included in a second study, on T cells in Graves' hyperthyroidism and ophthalmopathy. That report adds: Newly diagnosed patients aged 18 to 65 had hyperthyroidism of under 2 months' duration. Separating ophthalmopathy from stable hyperthyroidism was achieved by a 13 V-J model.

The V call is TRBV2, the J call TRBJ2-7, with 10 positions matching TRBD2. The TCR comes from a woman aged 25 to 39 with Graves disease. The sample consisted of peripheral blood mononuclear cells (PBMCs), taken at new diagnosis, from a patient treated with antithyroid drugs. The CDR3 nucleotides read TGTGCCAGCAGTGAGGTTGGGGCTAGCGGGAGCTACGAGCAGTACTTC. This sequence encodes CASSEVGASGSYEQYF.